This T cell receptor (beta chain) was sequenced during a study of cytomegalovirus exposure and HLA in healthy donors. Study details: Researchers previously reported finding 90 million to 130 million unique TCR beta sequences from around 200 million T cells. General study points: Certain indistinguishable V segments, among them TRBV6-2 and TRBV6-3, were excluded. In a later analysis, parvovirus B19, influenza, CMV and Epstein-Barr virus appeared linked to several top co-occurrence clusters.

This PCR relied on a set of 60 Vbeta primers and 13 Jbeta primers. Sequencing was performed with immunoSEQ multiplex PCR; in TCRdb, only in-frame clones are kept and a portion is missing. This sample yields around 150,000 clones, of which almost 80% are seen a single time; roughly an eighth belongs to the top ten. About this clone itself: Antigen specificity is unknown.

Trimming pared 1 base from V and 1 base from J, leaving 8 bases between. The CDR3 contains 15 residues. Germline lookup yields CDR1 SGHRS and CDR2 YFSETQ. J is TRBJ2-2 and V is TRBV5-1; weak D call: TRBD2 (6 bases). The sequence was obtained from a man in his forties or fifties in good health and CMV-seropositive. The sample consisted of PBMCs. For the CDR3, the DNA is TGCGCCAGCAGCTTGCCCGGGGGGAACACCGGGGAGCTGTTTTTT. It translates to CASSLPGGNTGELFF.